Below, 11 T cell receptor beta chains from the same sample are listed, as sequenced in a study of blood T cell repertoires in COVID-19. The protocol was immunoSEQ multiplex PCR, while the TCRdb copy is restricted to in-frame clones and leaves out a portion. The data contain about 190,000 clones, over 75% of them singletons. Sequencing input: peripheral blood. Receptor source: a middle-aged woman who had recovered from COVID-19.

The chain carries TRBV28 and TRBJ1-5; TRBD1 agrees at 7 bases. This CDR3 has 15 amino acids. The germline V gene encodes CDR1 MDHEN and CDR2 SYDVKM. The junction had 9 bases not matched to a gene; V was cut back by 6 bases and J by 4 bases. CDR3 region: CASSRSGQRNQPQHF. CDR3 nucleotides: TGTGCCAGCAGCCGATCGGGACAGAGAAATCAGCCCCAGCATTTT.

V is TRBV6-5 and J is TRBJ2-1, with D tentatively TRBD1 (5 bases). Per germline, CDR1 MNHEY and CDR2 SVGAGI. V lost 0 bases and J lost 2, with 8 bases in between. The CDR3 is made up of 15 amino acids. This CDR3 reads CASSYSWGTYNEQFF. In DNA, the CDR3 is TGTGCCAGCAGTTACTCCTGGGGCACCTACAATGAGCAGTTCTTC.

This clone showed up just once. This chain uses TRBV7-2 with TRBJ2-5; D not certain. Between the trimmed V and J ends, which lost 1 base and 2 bases, there was a span of 8 bases. The CDR3 is 14 amino acids. Looked up from germline, CDR1 is SGHTA and CDR2 is FQGNSA. DNA for the CDR3: TGTGCCAGCAGCTTAGACAAAGCGCAAGAGACCCAGTACTTC. Translation gives CASSLDKAQETQYF.

The rearrangement uses TRBV19 and TRBJ2-7; D ambiguous. Trimming left V 3 bases short and J 0 bases short, with 9 bases between. CDR1 LNHDA and CDR2 SQIVND come from the germline V gene (reference sequence). The CDR3 totals 14 residues. CDR3 residues: CASSISGSSYEQYF. DNA for the CDR3: TGTGCCAGTAGTATCTCGGGTTCCTCCTACGAGCAGTACTTC.

This clone appeared a single time. The chain employs TRBV7-6 and TRBJ1-1, with D possibly matching TRBD1 (6 bases). The CDR3 runs 14 residues. The ends were cut back, 6 bases at V and 5 bases at J, with 16 bases in the middle. Germline loops: CDR1 SGHVS, CDR2 FNYEAQ. The CDR3 DNA follows: TGTGCCAGCAGGAAGGGGACAATAGGGACTGAAGCTTTCTTT. Translated, it gives CASRKGTIGTEAFF.

This sequence joins TRBV5-1 and TRBJ2-1; TRBD2 matches at 7 bases. The CDR3 is 15 amino acids. Unmatched junction bases numbered 7, after V lost 7 bases and J lost 0 bases. Germline CDR1 is SGHRS and CDR2 is YFSETQ. For the CDR3, the DNA is TGCGCCAGCCGGGCCTTAGCGGGCTCCTACAATGAGCAGTTCTTC. This translates into CASRALAGSYNEQFF. The whole variable domain, filled in from reference TRBV5-1 and TRBJ2-1, reads KAGVTQTPRYLIKTRGQQVTLSCSPISGHRSVSWYQQTPGQGLQFLFEYFSETQRNKGNFPGRFSGRQFSNSRSEMNVSTLELGDSALYLCASRALAGSYNEQFFGPGTRLTVL.

As regards this clone: Other DNA sequences in the same sample also yield this CDR3. The CDR3 DNA sequence: TGTGCCAGCTCACCACGGAGAGACAATGAGCAGTTCTTC. This sequence encodes CASSPRRDNEQFF. The chain couples TRBV18 to TRBJ2-1; no reliable D call. The CDR3 contains 13 residues. Germline loops: CDR1 KGHSH, CDR2 LQKENI. V gave up 1 base and J gave up 5 bases, with 6 bases separating them. Variable domain in full (rest from reference TRBV18 and TRBJ2-1): NAGVMQNPRHLVRRRGQEARLRCSPMKGHSHVYWYRQLPEEGLKFMVYLQKENIIDESGMPKERFSAEFPKEGPSILRIQQVVRGDSAAYFCASSPRRDNEQFFGPGTRLTVL.

J is TRBJ1-5 and V is TRBV19, with 8 bases aligning to TRBD1. The germline V gene encodes CDR1 LNHDA and CDR2 SQIVND (reference sequence). This CDR3 is 17 amino acids long. With V trimmed by 4 bases and J by 2 bases, 10 bases remained unmatched. CDR3 in DNA: TGTGCCAGTAGTACGCCCACTGGGACAGGAGGCAATCAGCCCCAGCATTTT. Protein product: CASSTPTGTGGNQPQHF.

The gene calls are TRBV19 and TRBJ1-1; TRBD1 aligns across 7 bases. J lost 6 bases, V lost 5 bases, and 6 bases had no gene match. The CDR3 totals 13 residues. Looked up from germline, CDR1 is LNHDA and CDR2 is SQIVND (reference sequence). DNA for the CDR3: TGTGCCAGTAGTCCCGGGACAGTACCTGAAGCTTTCTTT. Protein: CASSPGTVPEAFF. Variable domain in full (rest from reference TRBV19 and TRBJ1-1): DGGITQSPKYLFRKEGQNVTLSCEQNLNHDAMYWYRQDPGQGLRLIYYSQIVNDFQKGDIAEGYSVSREKKESFPLTVTSAQKNPTAFYLCASSPGTVPEAFFGQGTRLTVV.

This chain links TRBV9 with TRBJ2-1, with a weak D call TRBD1 (5 bases). Germline CDR1 and CDR2: SGDLS and YYNGEE. V was trimmed by 4 bases and J by 3 bases, leaving 11 bases between them. CDR3 length: 14 residues. CDR3 sequence reads: CASSRMTDYNEQFF. As DNA, the CDR3 is TGTGCCAGCAGCCGAATGACAGACTACAATGAGCAGTTCTTC.

V usage is TRBV7-9 and J usage is TRBJ1-4, with 10 bases matching TRBD1. The CDR3 extends over 15 amino acids. J was trimmed by 8 bases and V by 5 bases; bases with no gene match: 8. The germline V gene has CDR1 SEHNR and CDR2 FQNEAQ (reference sequence). The CDR3 region is CASSRWTGGEEKLFF. In DNA form, the CDR3 reads TGTGCCAGCAGCCGATGGACAGGGGGAGAAGAAAAACTGTTTTTT.